These T cell receptor beta chains were read from a single sample in a study of cytomegalovirus exposure and HLA in healthy donors. TCRdb's copy holds only in-frame clones and misses some; the assay was immunoSEQ multiplex PCR. The sample has more than 75,000 clones, approximately 74% seen once. The sequenced sample was PBMCs. The receptors were gathered from a woman aged 50 to 60 in good health and CMV-seropositive. The conserved cysteine and the conserved F or W are not part of the CDR3 here. Size tells how often a clone was seen (once, few, many) or the class of an expanded clone, and some rows leave it out.

once,TRBJ1-1,TRBV7-9,12,ASSLVQGNTEAF
.,TRBJ2-7,TRBV6-5,12,ASSSDRGAYEQY
.,TRBJ1-1,TRBV28,11,EGIIGGVPTAF
.,TRBJ1-2,TRBV19,11,ASSIRAGNGYT
.,TRBJ2-1,TRBV5-1,11,ASSLLAANEQF
.,TRBJ1-1,TRBV6-6,10,ASSKGRPEAF
.,TRBJ1-4,TRBV5-8,12,ASSLRTGKGKLF
.,TRBJ1-4,TRBV28,12,ASSLVGVGEKLF
.,TRBJ1-1,TRBV18,12,ASSQDRGNTEAF
.,TRBJ1-3,TRBV5-4,12,ASSAAHSGNTIY
.,TRBJ1-2,TRBV28,12,ASSYQGENYGYT
once,TRBJ1-3,TRBV5-4,11,ASSLPAGNTIY
.,TRBJ2-7,TRBV14,12,ASSPMGQGWEQY
.,TRBJ2-7,TRBV11-2,14,ASSPIRRHSSYEQY
.,TRBJ1-1,TRBV28,10,ASNTGVTEAF
.,TRBJ1-4,TRBV15,13,ATSRDRGWSEKLF
.,TRBJ1-5,TRBV7-8,11,ASRPTGVAPQH
large,TRBJ2-5,TRBV6-4,12,ASSDSALRQTQY
.,TRBJ2-5,TRBV19,11,ASSREIKETQY
.,TRBJ2-1,TRBV5-1,13,ASSLAPGDANEQF
.,TRBJ1-2,TRBV5-1,16,ASSLNRVGGSVNYGYT
.,TRBJ1-2,TRBV29-1,10,SVGETAYGYT
.,TRBJ2-2,TRBV10-3,10,AISQGPGELF
.,TRBJ2-2,TRBV19,15,ASSIFSGRVETGELF
.,TRBJ2-3,TRBV18,15,ASSSGLAGGSTDTQY
.,TRBJ2-7,TRBV7-8,12,ASSSGRFSYEQY
.,TRBJ2-3,TRBV6-4,13,ASSDSGGGTDTQY
.,TRBJ2-7,TRBV4-1,13,ASSQWGQGANEQY
once,TRBJ2-3,TRBV19,14,ASSMLAGSGADTQY
.,TRBJ2-7,TRBV5-6,12,ASSFGLAGMSVY
.,TRBJ2-2,TRBV7-6,13,ASSRDRSNTGELF
few,TRBJ2-3,TRBV29-1,12,SVGRDRDTDTQY
.,TRBJ2-7,TRBV6-5,10,ASSYRGEGQY
.,TRBJ2-7,TRBV5-5,13,ASSLVGSGIIEQY
.,TRBJ2-7,TRBV10-3,14,AISESTGGSSYEQY
.,TRBJ2-5,TRBV11-2,14,ASSPLGTSSAETQY
few,TRBJ2-5,TRBV11-3,13,ASSQQGTTRETQY